This T cell receptor beta chain was identified during a study of cytomegalovirus exposure and HLA in healthy donors. The PCR employed 60 Vbeta primers together with 13 Jbeta primers. Libraries were prepared by immunoSEQ multiplex PCR; TCRdb keeps only in-frame clonotypes and omits some of them. The sample consists of 84,000 or so clones, 76% of them appearing once. In nominal health when sampled, donors likely had unrecorded immune exposures nonetheless. In the case of this clone: Its antigen is still unknown.

Germline CDR1 and CDR2: SNHLY and FYNNEI. This CDR3 comprises 13 residues. Study-wide results and limits: Most of the TCR beta V segments (in an earlier analysis) were productive either about 87% or about 30% of the time. The Asian-associated ancestry cluster reportedly had fewer N-insertions than the roughly 670-donor mean in a later analysis. V- and J-gene trimming of TCR beta was linked (in a later analysis) to a missense DCLRE1C variant.

Sample: PBMCs. The clonotype was recovered from a male donor in good health and CMV-seronegative. The chain recombines TRBV2 with TRBJ2-5, with 8 bases that match TRBD1. The end of the DNA is better explained by TRBJ2-7, so the J call may be wrong. The CDR3 sequence is CASQRTGNYEQYF. The CDR3 DNA reads TGTGCCTCCCAACGGACAGGGAACTACGAGCAGTACTTC.